This T cell receptor (beta chain) appears in the sequencing data of a study of T cells in localized non-small cell lung cancer. Study observations and caveats: Median detection of top 100 tumor clones in adjacent lung was under 75 clones.

Method: immunoSEQ multiplex PCR; TCRdb's copy keeps in-frame clones and lacks some. The repertoire has about 72,000 clones, roughly 83% of them found once; the top ten carry about 1.5%. Of note for this clone: Its antigen is undetermined.

Germline CDR1 and CDR2: SGDLS and YYNGEE. This CDR3 has 14 amino acids. V shed 4 bases, J shed 4 bases, and the junction held 6 bases outside the gene matches. The sequences come from peripheral blood, collected before any cancer treatment. The clonotype comes from a female donor at least 60 years old with stage I lung adenocarcinoma. This rearrangement joins TRBV9 to TRBJ1-2; TRBD1 matches 8 bases. CDR3 region: CASSYRQGSYGYTF. DNA for the CDR3: TGTGCCAGCAGCTATAGACAGGGGAGCTATGGCTACACCTTC.